The rows below give T cell receptor beta chains drawn from one sample of a study of beta chain features in type 1 diabetes. Generated by immunoSEQ multiplex PCR, the TCRdb table keeps only in-frame clones and is missing some. The sample lists under 300,000 clones; around 24% were seen once. Source material: naive CD4+ T cells from blood. Receptors originate from a woman in her twenties or thirties with type 1 diabetes. The CDR3 runs from the conserved cysteine through the conserved F or W. The D gene is left open where the match is weak. A clone size is listed for some rows: how often the clone was seen (once, few, many), or a class if it is expanded.

J gene | clone size | D gene | V gene | CDR3 protein | CDR3 DNA
TRBJ1-1 | . | TRBD1 | TRBV28 | CATLTKTGTMNTEAFF | TGTGCCACCCTTACGAAGACAGGGACCATGAACACTGAAGCTTTCTTT
TRBJ2-3 | . | . | TRBV5-1 | CASTTGGLTDTQYF | TGCGCCAGCACAACGGGGGGCTTGACAGATACGCAGTATTTT
TRBJ2-5 | . | TRBD2 | TRBV5-1 | CASSSGGGETQYF | TGCGCCAGCAGCTCGGGGGGAGGAGAGACCCAGTACTTC
TRBJ1-4 | few | TRBD1 | TRBV7-6 | CASSGRTGGYEKLFF | TGTGCCAGCAGCGGGAGGACAGGGGGATACGAAAAACTGTTTTTT
TRBJ2-1 | . | . | TRBV19 | CASSIVAESEQFF | TGTGCCAGTAGTATCGTTGCGGAAAGTGAGCAGTTCTTC
TRBJ2-7 | . | . | TRBV29-1 | CSVGLGAPYEQYF | TGCAGCGTTGGTCTAGGGGCACCCTACGAGCAGTACTTC
TRBJ2-3 | once | . | TRBV13 | CASSPGERHTQYF | TGTGCCAGCAGTCCGGGAGAGCGGCATACGCAGTATTTT
TRBJ2-1 | . | . | TRBV2 | CASRSVNEQFF | TGTGCCAGCAGGAGTGTAAATGAGCAGTTCTTC
TRBJ1-5 | . | . | TRBV5-6 | CASSSSSQPQHF | TGTGCCAGCAGCTCTAGTTCTCAGCCCCAGCATTTT
TRBJ2-1 | . | TRBD1 | TRBV28 | CASSSGQGNEQFF | TGTGCCAGCAGTTCGGGACAGGGTAATGAGCAGTTCTTC
TRBJ1-1 | few | . | TRBV7-3 | CASSLTLSSTEAFF | TGTGCCAGCAGCTTAACCCTAAGTAGCACTGAAGCTTTCTTT
TRBJ2-5 | . | TRBD2 | TRBV5-1 | CASTPGAGGETQYF | TGCGCCAGCACTCCTGGGGCGGGAGGAGAGACCCAGTACTTC
TRBJ1-2 | . | . | TRBV19 | CASIKGVDGYTF | TGTGCCAGTATAAAGGGGGTGGATGGCTACACCTTC
TRBJ2-1 | . | . | TRBV5-1 | CASSLDGTSTYNEQFF | TGCGCCAGCAGCTTGGACGGGACTTCTACCTACAATGAGCAGTTCTTC
TRBJ1-2 | . | TRBD1 | TRBV18 | CASSPYNSGQGDYGYTF | TGTGCCAGCTCACCCTATAACTCGGGACAGGGCGACTATGGCTACACCTTC
TRBJ2-7 | . | . | TRBV18 | CASSPLLAGSYEQYF | TGTGCCAGCTCACCACTGCTAGCTGGGTCCTACGAGCAGTACTTC
TRBJ1-5 | few | TRBD1 | TRBV9 | CASSVNDRVSAPQHF | TGTGCCAGCAGCGTTAATGACAGGGTGTCGGCGCCCCAGCATTTT
TRBJ2-5 | few | . | TRBV11-3 | CASSSQTGQETQYF | TGTGCCAGCAGCTCCCAGACGGGACAAGAGACCCAGTACTTC
TRBJ1-5 | . | TRBD1 | TRBV4-1 | CASSLEGQEHQPQHF | TGCGCCAGCAGCCTAGAGGGACAGGAGCATCAGCCCCAGCATTTT
TRBJ2-5 | . | TRBD2 | TRBV28 | CASSLPGTIETQYF | TGTGCCAGCAGTCTCCCGGGGACTATTGAGACCCAGTACTTC
TRBJ1-1 | . | TRBD1 | TRBV28 | CASSVGQGDTEAFF | TGTGCCAGCAGTGTGGGACAGGGGGACACTGAAGCTTTCTTT
TRBJ2-1 | . | TRBD2 | TRBV28 | CASTSGASGYTPGFF | TGTGCCAGCACCTCTGGGGCTAGCGGGTATACCCCGGGGTTCTTC
TRBJ2-7 | . | . | TRBV14 | CASSQWSYEQYF | TGTGCCAGCAGCCAATGGAGCTACGAGCAGTACTTC
TRBJ1-1 | . | . | TRBV2 | CASRGSLNTEAFF | TGTGCCAGCAGGGGCAGCCTGAACACTGAAGCTTTCTTT
TRBJ1-1 | . | . | TRBV5-4 | CASSLVDTEAFF | TGTGCCAGCAGCCTCGTCGACACTGAAGCTTTCTTT
TRBJ2-1 | few | . | TRBV6-5 | CASSYMAEGNNEQFF | TGTGCCAGCAGTTATATGGCGGAGGGAAACAATGAGCAGTTCTTC
TRBJ2-7 | . | . | TRBV28 | CASNIQGYEQYF | TGTGCCAGCAATATACAGGGCTACGAGCAGTACTTC
TRBJ1-5 | few | TRBD1 | TRBV30 | CAWRPQGAPSQPQHF | TGTGCCTGGAGGCCACAGGGGGCCCCCAGCCAGCCCCAGCATTTT
TRBJ2-3 | few | TRBD2 | TRBV29-1 | CSSRTSGGADTQYF | TGCAGCTCCCGGACTAGCGGTGGTGCAGATACGCAGTATTTT
TRBJ1-2 | . | . | TRBV19 | CASSSLDRVNYGYTF | TGTGCCAGTAGTAGTCTGGACAGAGTTAACTATGGCTACACCTTC
TRBJ2-7 | . | . | TRBV10-3 | CAISGGTHPGSEQYF | TGTGCCATCAGTGGGGGCACCCATCCTGGATCCGAGCAGTACTTC
TRBJ2-1 | few | . | TRBV29-1 | CSVGWQINNEQFF | TGCAGCGTTGGATGGCAGATCAACAATGAGCAGTTCTTC
TRBJ2-7 | few | TRBD1 | TRBV29-1 | CSVVDRVGSYEQYF | TGCAGCGTAGTGGACAGGGTGGGATCCTACGAGCAGTACTTC
TRBJ2-7 | once | . | TRBV7-9 | CASSPHGAAYEQYF | TGTGCCAGCAGCCCTCATGGGGCAGCCTACGAGCAGTACTTC
TRBJ2-5 | . | . | TRBV29-1 | CSVGQQETQYF | TGCAGCGTTGGGCAACAAGAGACCCAGTACTTC
TRBJ1-4 | . | TRBD1 | TRBV5-1 | CASSWGTDFATNEKLFF | TGCGCCAGCAGCTGGGGGACAGACTTCGCAACTAATGAAAAACTGTTTTTT
TRBJ1-1 | few | TRBD1 | TRBV6-5 | CASSRDRGTTEAFF | TGTGCCAGCAGTAGGGACAGGGGGACCACTGAAGCTTTCTTT
TRBJ2-7 | few | TRBD1 | TRBV7-9 | CASSFTGVVHEQYF | TGTGCCAGCAGCTTCACAGGGGTGGTCCACGAGCAGTACTTC
TRBJ1-2 | few | TRBD1 | TRBV7-8 | CASSSGQDYGYTF | TGTGCCAGCAGCTCAGGACAGGACTATGGCTACACCTTC
TRBJ2-3 | few | . | TRBV2 | CASPGPGATDTQYF | TGTGCCAGCCCTGGGCCAGGGGCCACAGATACGCAGTATTTT